This T cell receptor (beta chain) stems from a study of technical replicates of blood from a few donors. Germline V lookup: CDR1 SSHAT, CDR2 FNYEAQ (reference sequence). Trimming cost V 5 bases and J 2 bases; bases outside gene matches: 5. The CDR3 extends over 15 amino acids. The repertoire was sequenced with immunoSEQ multiplex PCR; TCRdb's copy has only in-frame clones and lacks some. The sample has 40,000 to 60,000 clones; 92% are singletons. This clonotype originated in a human donor in good health. Some clones in this sample may be carry-over from other donors' samples. Sequencing used PBMCs. The chain is built from TRBV7-7 and TRBJ2-1; 8 nucleotides match TRBD2. The CDR3 nucleotides read TGTGCCAGCAGCCCCGGGAGGGAGCCCTACAATGAGCAGTTCTTC. Amino acids: CASSPGREPYNEQFF.